The entry below gives a single T cell receptor beta chain sequence along with its context. Its matching antigen is unknown. This entry is derived from a study of PD-1 blockade in mismatch repair-deficient tumors. Findings and caveats of the study: Rapid post-treatment expansion, then contraction, generally preceding radiologic response, marked tumor-resident clones.

The data were produced by immunoSEQ multiplex PCR, yet TCRdb's version contains in-frame clones alone and is incomplete. Of 55,000 to 85,000 clones listed, approximately 78% are singletons. V was cut by 0 bases and J by 2 bases, with 4 bases left in between. Germline V gene lookup returns CDR1 MNHEY and CDR2 SMNVEV (reference sequence). The CDR3 runs to 13 residues. This sequence joins TRBV27 and TRBJ1-1; the D is unclear. The material sequenced was peripheral blood, taken 2 weeks after starting pembrolizumab. The receptor was derived from an adult with mismatch repair-deficient cancer. The CDR3 region has the DNA TGTGCCAGCAGTTTATCCGAAAACACTGAAGCTTTCTTT. Its protein product is CASSLSENTEAFF.